This T cell receptor (beta chain) was profiled in a study of long-term antiretroviral therapy in people with HIV. V shed 5 bases and J shed 2 bases, with 12 bases lying between them. CDR1 is LNHNV, CDR2 YYDKDF, per germline (reference sequence). CDR3 length: 15 residues. Survey-level resolution applied to immunoSEQ assay v3.0. The method was immunoSEQ multiplex PCR; TCRdb's version includes in-frame clones alone and lacks a portion of them. The table records 35,000 or so clones, around 84% of them present only once. The material sequenced was unsorted PBMCs, taken approximately 2.9 years before starting antiretroviral therapy. The TCR was taken from a woman aged 25 to 39 with HIV. The chain employs TRBV15 and TRBJ1-4, with D maybe TRBD1 (5 bases). CDR3: CATSRKTATNEKLFF. DNA for the CDR3: TGTGCCACCAGCCGAAAGACAGCTACTAATGAAAAACTGTTTTTT. Full variable domain (outside the CDR3, taken from reference TRBV15 and TRBJ1-4): DAMVIQNPRYQVTQFGKPVTLSCSQTLNHNVMYWYQQKSSQAPKLLFHYYDKDFNNEADTPDNFQSRRPNTSFCFLDIRSPGLGDTAMYLCATSRKTATNEKLFFGSGTQLSVL.